This TCR beta chain was retrieved from a study of T cells after yellow fever vaccination. Study-level findings and limits: Boosting was followed by the reappearance of most primary-vaccination clones (approximately 97% CD4, more than 70% CD8). Across the CD4 and CD8 compartments, a small share of clonotypes was present in both.

This clonotype was observed a handful of times. The target antigen is unknown. TCRdb independently ran MiXCR on the 5' RACE reads; one entry per CDR3 protein. The sample lists around 250,000 distinct CDR3 sequences; 5.2% were seen once. This CDR3 region has 15 residues. V was clipped by 1 base and J by 7 bases, with 11 bases between them. CDR1 and CDR2 from the germline V gene are LGHNA and YSLEER. V gene TRBV4-3 combines with J gene TRBJ1-6, with D uncertain. The sequencing here drew on CD4+ T cells sorted from PBMCs, taken on the day of the yellow fever booster vaccination. This receptor was obtained from a man aged 18-30 years who received the YFV17D yellow fever vaccine. This CDR3 is CASSQARYMNSPLHF. CDR3 DNA: TGCGCCAGCAGCCAAGCACGGTATATGAATTCACCCCTCCACTTT.